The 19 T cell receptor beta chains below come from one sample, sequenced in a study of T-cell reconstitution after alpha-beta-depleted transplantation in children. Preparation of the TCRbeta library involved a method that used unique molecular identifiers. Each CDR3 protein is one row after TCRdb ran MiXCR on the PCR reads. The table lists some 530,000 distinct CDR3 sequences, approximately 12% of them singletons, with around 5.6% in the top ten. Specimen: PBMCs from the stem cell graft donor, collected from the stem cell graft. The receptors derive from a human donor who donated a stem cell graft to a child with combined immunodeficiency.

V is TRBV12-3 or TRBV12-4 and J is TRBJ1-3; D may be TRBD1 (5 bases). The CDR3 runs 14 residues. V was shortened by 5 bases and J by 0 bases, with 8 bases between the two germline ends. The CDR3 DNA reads TGTGCCAGCAGTGGGGGGGGCTCTGGAAACACCATATATTTT. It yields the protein CASSGGGSGNTIYF.

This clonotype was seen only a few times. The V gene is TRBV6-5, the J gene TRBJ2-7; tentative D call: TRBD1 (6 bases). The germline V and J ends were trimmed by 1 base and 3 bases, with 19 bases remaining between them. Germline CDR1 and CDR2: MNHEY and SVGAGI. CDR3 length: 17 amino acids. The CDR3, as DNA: TGTGCCAGCAGTTACTTTGCTCAGGGACACTCCCGCTACGAGCAGTACTTC. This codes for CASSYFAQGHSRYEQYF.

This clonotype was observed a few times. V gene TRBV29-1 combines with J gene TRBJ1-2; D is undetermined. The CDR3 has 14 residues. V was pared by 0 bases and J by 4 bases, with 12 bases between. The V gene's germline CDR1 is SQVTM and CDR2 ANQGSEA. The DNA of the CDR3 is TGCAGCGTTGAAGATCGGTGGGGAAGCTATGGCTACACCTTC. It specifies CSVEDRWGSYGYTF.

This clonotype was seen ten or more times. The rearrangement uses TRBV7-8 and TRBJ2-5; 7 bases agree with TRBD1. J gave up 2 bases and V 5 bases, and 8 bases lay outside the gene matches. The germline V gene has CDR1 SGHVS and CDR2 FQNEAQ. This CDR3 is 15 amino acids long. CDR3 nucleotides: TGTGCCAGCAGCGCAGGACAGGACTTGCAAGAGACCCAGTACTTC. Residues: CASSAGQDLQETQYF.

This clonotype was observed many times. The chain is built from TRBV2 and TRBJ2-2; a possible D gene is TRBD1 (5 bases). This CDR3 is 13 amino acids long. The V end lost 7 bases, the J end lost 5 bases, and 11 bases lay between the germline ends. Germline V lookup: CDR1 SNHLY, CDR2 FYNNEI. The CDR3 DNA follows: TGTGCCAGCAATTTTGCAGGGACCGGGGAGCTGTTTTTT. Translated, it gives CASNFAGTGELFF.

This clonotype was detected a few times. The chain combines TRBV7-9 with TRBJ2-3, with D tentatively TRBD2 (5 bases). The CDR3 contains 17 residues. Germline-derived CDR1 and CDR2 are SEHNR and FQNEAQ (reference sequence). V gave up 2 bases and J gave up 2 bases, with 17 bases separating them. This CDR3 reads CASSLRTSGKFTDTQYF. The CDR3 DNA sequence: TGTGCCAGCAGCTTACGGACCAGCGGAAAATTCACAGATACGCAGTATTTT.

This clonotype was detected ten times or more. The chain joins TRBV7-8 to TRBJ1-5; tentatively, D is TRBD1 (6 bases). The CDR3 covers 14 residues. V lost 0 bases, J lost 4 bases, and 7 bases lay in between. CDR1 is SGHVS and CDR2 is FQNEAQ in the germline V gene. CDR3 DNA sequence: TGTGCCAGCAGCTTAGCCCAGGGGAATCAGCCCCAGCATTTT. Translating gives CASSLAQGNQPQHF.

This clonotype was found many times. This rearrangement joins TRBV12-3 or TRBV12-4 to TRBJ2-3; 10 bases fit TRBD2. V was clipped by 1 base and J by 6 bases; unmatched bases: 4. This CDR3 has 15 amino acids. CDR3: CASSLEDSGRDTQYF. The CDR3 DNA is TGTGCCAGCAGTTTAGAGGATAGCGGGAGGGATACGCAGTATTTT.

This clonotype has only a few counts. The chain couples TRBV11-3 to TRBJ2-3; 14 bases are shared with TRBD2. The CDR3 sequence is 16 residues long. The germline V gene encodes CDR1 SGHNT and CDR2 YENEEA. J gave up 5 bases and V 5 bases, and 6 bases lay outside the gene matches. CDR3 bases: TGTGCCAGCAGCCCTGGGACTAGCGGGAGATTAGATACGCAGTATTTT. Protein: CASSPGTSGRLDTQYF.

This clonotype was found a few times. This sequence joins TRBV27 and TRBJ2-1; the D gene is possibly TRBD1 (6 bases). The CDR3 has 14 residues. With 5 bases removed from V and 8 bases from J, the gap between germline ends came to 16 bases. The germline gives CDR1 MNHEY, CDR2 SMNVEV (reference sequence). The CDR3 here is CASSVEQGWYEQFF. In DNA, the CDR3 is TGTGCCAGCAGTGTCGAACAGGGATGGTATGAGCAGTTCTTC.

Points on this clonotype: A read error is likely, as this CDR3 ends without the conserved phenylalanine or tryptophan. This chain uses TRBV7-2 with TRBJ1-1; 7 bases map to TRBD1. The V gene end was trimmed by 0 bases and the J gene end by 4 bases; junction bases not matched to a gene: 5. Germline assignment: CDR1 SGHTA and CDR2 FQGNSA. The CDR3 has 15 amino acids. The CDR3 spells CASSLARGRVTEAFC. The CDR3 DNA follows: TGTGCCAGCAGCTTAGCAAGGGGGCGTGTCACTGAAGCTTTCTGT.

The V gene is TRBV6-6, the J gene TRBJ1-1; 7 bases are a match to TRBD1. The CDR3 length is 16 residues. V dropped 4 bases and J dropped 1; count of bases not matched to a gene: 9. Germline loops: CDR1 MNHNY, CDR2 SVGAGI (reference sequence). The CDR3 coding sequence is TGTGCCAGCAGTTTCAGCCCCGGGACAGCGAACACTGAAGCTTTCTTT. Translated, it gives CASSFSPGTANTEAFF.

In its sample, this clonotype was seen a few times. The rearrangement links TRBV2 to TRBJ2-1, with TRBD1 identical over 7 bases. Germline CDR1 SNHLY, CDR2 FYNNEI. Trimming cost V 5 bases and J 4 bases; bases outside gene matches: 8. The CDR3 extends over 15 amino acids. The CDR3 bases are TGTGCCAGCAGTAGGACAGGACCCCCATACAATGAGCAGTTCTTC. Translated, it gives CASSRTGPPYNEQFF.

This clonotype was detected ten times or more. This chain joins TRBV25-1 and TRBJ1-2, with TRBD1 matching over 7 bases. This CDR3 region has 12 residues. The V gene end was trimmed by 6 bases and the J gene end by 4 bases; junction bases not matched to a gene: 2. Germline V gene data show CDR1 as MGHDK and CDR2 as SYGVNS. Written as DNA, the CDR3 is TGTGCCAGCAGACGGGACAGCTATGGCTACACCTTC. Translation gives CASRRDSYGYTF.

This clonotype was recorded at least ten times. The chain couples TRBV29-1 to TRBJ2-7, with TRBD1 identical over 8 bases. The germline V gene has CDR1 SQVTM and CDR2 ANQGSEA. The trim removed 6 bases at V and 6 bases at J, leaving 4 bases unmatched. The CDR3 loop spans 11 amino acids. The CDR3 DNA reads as TGCAGCGTGAGGACAGGGATCGAGCAGTACTTC. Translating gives CSVRTGIEQYF.

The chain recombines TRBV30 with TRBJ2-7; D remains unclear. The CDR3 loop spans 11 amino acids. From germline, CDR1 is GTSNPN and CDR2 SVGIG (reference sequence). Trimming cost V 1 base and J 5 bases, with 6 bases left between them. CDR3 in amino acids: CAWSALHEQYF. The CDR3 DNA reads TGTGCCTGGAGTGCACTACACGAGCAGTACTTC.

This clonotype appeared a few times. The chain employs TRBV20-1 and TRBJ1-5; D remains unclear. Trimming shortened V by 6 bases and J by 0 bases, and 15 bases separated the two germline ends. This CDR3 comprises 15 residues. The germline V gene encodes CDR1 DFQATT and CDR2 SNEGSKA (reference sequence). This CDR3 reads CSAKAGYYSNQPQHF. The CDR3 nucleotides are TGCAGTGCCAAAGCGGGGTACTATAGCAATCAGCCCCAGCATTTT.

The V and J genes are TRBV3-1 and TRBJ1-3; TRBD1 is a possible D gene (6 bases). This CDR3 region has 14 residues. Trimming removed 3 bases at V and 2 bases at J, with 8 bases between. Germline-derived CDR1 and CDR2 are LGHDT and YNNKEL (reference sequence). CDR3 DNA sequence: TGTGCCAGCAGCCATGGGGACACTGGAAACACCATATATTTT. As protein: CASSHGDTGNTIYF.

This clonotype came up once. CDR3 sequence reads: CSANNGEESSYEQYF. CDR3 DNA sequence: TGCAGTGCCAATAACGGGGAGGAAAGCTCCTACGAGCAGTACTTC. The V and J genes are TRBV20-1 and TRBJ2-7, with D possibly TRBD2 on 6 matching bases. There are 15 residues in the CDR3. Germline V CDR1 and CDR2: DFQATT, SNEGSKA (reference sequence). The V end lost 6 bases, the J end lost 0 bases, and 18 bases lay between the germline ends.